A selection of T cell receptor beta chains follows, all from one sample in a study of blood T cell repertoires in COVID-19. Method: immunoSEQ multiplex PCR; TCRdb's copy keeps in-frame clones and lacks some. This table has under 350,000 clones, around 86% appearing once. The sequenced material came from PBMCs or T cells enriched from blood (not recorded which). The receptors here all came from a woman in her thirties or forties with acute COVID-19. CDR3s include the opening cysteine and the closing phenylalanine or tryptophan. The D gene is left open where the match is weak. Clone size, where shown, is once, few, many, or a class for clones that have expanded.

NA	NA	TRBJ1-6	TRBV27	TGTGCCAGCCGTACGGGTGGGAGTTTTTATAATTCACCCCTCCACTTT	CASRTGGSFYNSPLHF
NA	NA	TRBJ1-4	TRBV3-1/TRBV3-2	TGTGCCAGCAGCCCGATGTGGGGAGTTGAAAAACTGTTTTTT	CASSPMWGVEKLFF
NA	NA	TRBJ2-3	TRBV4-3	TGCGCCAGCAGCCAGGAACCCTCGGTGACAGGTAGTGTAGATACGCAGTATTTT	CASSQEPSVTGSVDTQYF
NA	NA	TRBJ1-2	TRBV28	TGTGCCAGCAGTGCAGGGTTTCTTGGCTACACCTTC	CASSAGFLGYTF
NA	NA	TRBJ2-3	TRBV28	TGTGCCAGCACCGCGCCCGTTATTGATACGCAGTATTTT	CASTAPVIDTQYF
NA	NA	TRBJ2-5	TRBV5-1	TGCGCCAGCACGGGGGGCAGGGCACAAGAGACCCAGTACTTC	CASTGGRAQETQYF
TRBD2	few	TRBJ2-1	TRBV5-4	TGTGCCAGCAGCTTTACTAGCGGGAGTCAACCTGAGCAGTTCTTC	CASSFTSGSQPEQFF
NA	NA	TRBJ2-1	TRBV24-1	TGTGCCACCAGTGATTTGGTGGCTAGCCGGCAGTTCTTC	CATSDLVASRQFF
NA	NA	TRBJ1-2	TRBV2	TGTGCCAGCAGTGGAGAAGGGAGGAGTGGCTACACCTTC	CASSGEGRSGYTF
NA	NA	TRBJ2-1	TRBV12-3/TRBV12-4	TGTGCCAGCAGTTCATACAATGAGCAGTTCTTC	CASSSYNEQFF
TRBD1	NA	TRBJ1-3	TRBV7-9	TGTGCCAGCCAACCGGGACAGGGGAAGTTTAGTTCTGGAAACACCATATATTTT	CASQPGQGKFSSGNTIYF
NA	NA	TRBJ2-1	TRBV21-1	TGTGCCAGCAGCAAATCCTACCTGAGTCATCGGGGACTAGAGCAGTTCTTC	CASSKSYLSHRGLEQFF
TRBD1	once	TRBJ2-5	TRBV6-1	TGTGCCAGCAGTGACAGGGGGCGAGGAGAGACCCAGTACTTC	CASSDRGRGETQYF
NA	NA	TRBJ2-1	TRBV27	TGTGCCAGCAGGGGAGAAGGGAGCTACAATGAGCAGTTCTTC	CASRGEGSYNEQFF
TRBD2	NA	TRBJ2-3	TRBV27	TGTGCCAGCAGTTTGGATAGGGCGGGAGGGACGAGCACAGATACGCAGTATTTT	CASSLDRAGGTSTDTQYF
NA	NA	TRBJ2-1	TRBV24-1	TGTGCCACCAGTGATTCCGCCGGAGGACGCTCCTACAATGAGCAGTTCTTC	CATSDSAGGRSYNEQFF
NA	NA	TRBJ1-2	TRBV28	TGTGCCAGCAGCGCCAAGACAGGAAGAGACTATGGCTACACCTTC	CASSAKTGRDYGYTF
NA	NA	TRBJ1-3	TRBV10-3	TGTGCCATCAGTCAATCAGGGGCTGGAAACACCATATATTTT	CAISQSGAGNTIYF
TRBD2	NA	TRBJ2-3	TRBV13	TGTGCCAGCAGCTTACCGGGAGGATCAGATACGCAGTATTTT	CASSLPGGSDTQYF
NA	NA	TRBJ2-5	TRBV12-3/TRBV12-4	TGTGCCAGCAGTTTTAGTTTCCAAGAGACCCAGTACTTC	CASSFSFQETQYF
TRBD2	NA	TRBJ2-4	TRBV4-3	TGCGCCAGCAGCCAAGATTGGGATTCGCGGGAGGGCCCTGCCAAAAACATTCAGTACTTC	CASSQDWDSREGPAKNIQYF
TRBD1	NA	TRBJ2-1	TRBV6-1	TGTGCCAGCAGTGAAGTGACAGGGAACAATGAGCAGTTCTTC	CASSEVTGNNEQFF